The TCR beta chain described here comes from a study of T cell responses to AZD1222 COVID-19 vaccine. For the study at large: Recipients boosted at about 4 weeks or about 12 weeks are pooled.

Trimming shortened V by 0 bases and J by 2 bases, and 6 bases separated the two germline ends. Germline V gene lookup returns CDR1 SGDLS and CDR2 YYNGEE. This CDR3 comprises 14 residues. Sequencing used immunoSEQ multiplex PCR; TCRdb keeps in-frame clones, though not all of them. The table has about 120,000 clones, roughly 88% seen once. Study-level points and caveats: Only a handful of individuals given AZD1222 were seropositive at baseline. The breadth and depth of Spike-specific TCRs increased once two AZD1222 doses had been given.

This clone was detected once. The target antigen is unknown. The chain employs TRBV9 and TRBJ1-3, with a tentative D call TRBD1 (5 bases). This material consisted of peripheral blood, taken on day 0 of AZD1222 vaccination. The TCR sequence derives from an adult in good health. The DNA for the CDR3 is TGTGCCAGCAGCGTAGGACAGCCTGGAAACACCATATATTTT. This encodes CASSVGQPGNTIYF.